The 10 T cell receptor beta chains below come from one sample, sequenced in a study of regulatory T cells in long-lasting Graves disease. Both iRepertoire HTBI primers and Arm-PCR of CDR3 regions were used to build the TCR beta libraries. Each CDR3 protein gets one entry after TCRdb re-called the multiplex PCR reads with MiXCR. The sample comprises about 290,000 distinct CDR3 sequences, around 23% of which are singletons, and about 56% rests with the top ten. As to time point: persistent/refractory GD, antithyroid drugs over 5 years with positive TRAb. Generation of the TCR library employed RNA extracted from PBMCs. The sample here was peripheral blood mononuclear cells (PBMCs), taken when the disease was refractory, from a patient treated with antithyroid drugs. Receptors were obtained from a female donor with Graves disease.

The V call is TRBV12-3 or TRBV12-4, the J call TRBJ1-6; D might be TRBD1 (6 bases). The CDR3 sequence is 15 residues long. Trimming removed 8 bases from V and 4 bases from J, with 15 bases in between. The CDR3 DNA is TGTGCCAGCGGATCAGGGGAAGGATATAATTCACCCCTCCACTTT. Residues: CASGSGEGYNSPLHF.

The chain couples TRBV29-1 to TRBJ2-2, with 7 positions matching TRBD2. Germline loops: CDR1 SQVTM, CDR2 ANQGSEA. The CDR3 consists of 13 residues. Trimming took 6 bases from V and 7 from J; bases not matched to a gene: 8. CDR3 nucleotides: TGCAGCGTCGAGGGGAGGGTGAACGGGGAGCTGTTTTTT. It yields the protein CSVEGRVNGELFF.

In this sample, this clonotype turned up a few times. The rearrangement links TRBV12-3 or TRBV12-4 to TRBJ2-2; 8 bases match TRBD1. V was clipped by 7 bases and J by 7 bases; unmatched bases: 11. The CDR3 sequence is 15 residues long. Here the CDR3 reads CASIAQGDKFGELFF. For the CDR3, the DNA is TGTGCCAGCATAGCACAGGGGGATAAGTTCGGGGAGCTGTTTTTT.

This rearrangement joins TRBV18 to TRBJ2-3; perhaps D is TRBD1 or TRBD2 (5 bases each). The V end was cut by 0 bases, the J end by 5 bases, with 9 bases between. This CDR3 has 14 amino acids. Germline V gives CDR1 KGHSH, CDR2 LQKENI. The CDR3 bases are TGTGCCAGCTCACCACCGCCAGGGAGAGATACGCAGTATTTT. Encoded protein: CASSPPPGRDTQYF.

This clonotype was seen a few times. The chain employs TRBV6-1 and TRBJ1-2; D unresolved. The germline V gene encodes CDR1 MNHNS and CDR2 SASEGT. This CDR3 comprises 13 residues. V was trimmed by 5 bases and J by 5 bases, leaving 12 bases between them. CDR3 protein: CASSPQGLYGYTF. The DNA for the CDR3 is TGTGCCAGCAGTCCGCAAGGGTTATATGGCTACACCTTC.

The sample holds many counts of this clonotype. This rearrangement joins TRBV3-1 to TRBJ2-7, with no clear D. The CDR3 is 13 residues long. In germline, CDR1 is LGHDT, CDR2 YNNKEL (reference sequence). In DNA, the CDR3 is TGTGCAGCCCGGTCCGATGGAGACTACGAGCAGTACTTC. Translated, it gives CAARSDGDYEQYF.

This clonotype has only a few counts. This chain uses TRBV20-1 with TRBJ2-3; D not resolved. V was shortened by 7 bases and J by 3 bases, with 8 bases between the two germline ends. Germline CDR1 DFQATT, CDR2 SNEGSKA (reference sequence). This CDR3 comprises 11 residues. CDR3 residues: CSDQKTDTQYF. CDR3 nucleotide sequence: TGCAGTGATCAGAAAACAGATACGCAGTATTTT.

The CDR3 DNA reads as TGTGCCTGGAGCACCGGGACAGGGGGAATCGAGCAGTACTTC. This sequence encodes CAWSTGTGGIEQYF. V is TRBV30 and J is TRBJ2-7; 11 bases are shared with TRBD1. In germline, CDR1 is GTSNPN, CDR2 SVGIG (reference sequence). This CDR3 comprises 14 residues. Unmatched junction bases numbered 7, after V lost 3 bases and J lost 6 bases.

Turning to this clonotype: A much bigger clone sits one base away, suggesting this may be a read error. CDR3 protein: CASSFFQGAKKEAQYF. DNA for the CDR3: TGTGCCAGCAGCTTTTTCCAGGGGGCGAAGAAAGAGGCCCAGTACTTC. The V gene is TRBV11-1, the J gene TRBJ2-5, with 8 nucleotides matching TRBD1. The CDR3 covers 16 residues. Germline V gene lookup returns CDR1 SGHAT and CDR2 FQDESV (reference sequence).

Only a few counts were recorded for this clonotype. The chain links TRBV5-6 to TRBJ2-7, with D perhaps matching TRBD2 (5 bases). V was trimmed by 2 bases and J by 7 bases, leaving 7 bases between them. This CDR3 is built from 11 residues. CDR1 is SGHDT and CDR2 is YYEEEE in the germline V gene. The CDR3 here is CASSFGEEQYF. CDR3 nucleotide sequence: TGTGCCAGCAGCTTCGGGGAAGAGCAGTACTTC.